Following are 4 T cell receptor beta chains from one sample sequenced in a study of cytomegalovirus exposure and HLA in healthy donors. The study ran its PCR with 60 Vbeta and 13 Jbeta primers. Some clones are missing from TCRdb's copy, which holds only in-frame ones; the method was immunoSEQ multiplex PCR. The profile shows about 80,000 clones, approximately 65% of them singletons. Source material: PBMCs. These receptors were taken from a male donor in good health and CMV-seropositive.

The CDR3 loop is CASSMGTRGMVSNTIYF. The CDR3, as DNA: TGTGCCAGTAGTATGGGAACAAGGGGGATGGTTAGTAACACCATATATTTT. The V and J genes are TRBV19 and TRBJ1-3; possibly TRBD1 for D (6 bases). The germline CDR1 and CDR2 sequences are LNHDA and SQIVND (reference sequence). The V end was cut by 3 bases, the J end by 7 bases, with 22 bases between. The CDR3 consists of 17 residues.

This clone was observed a handful of times. The CDR3 DNA is TGTGCCAGCAGCCTCCTGGGCCTTGGTGTAGGCCAAGAGACCCAGTACTTC. Its translation is CASSLLGLGVGQETQYF. This chain links TRBV7-9 with TRBJ2-5; D call uncertain. Looked up from germline, CDR1 is SEHNR and CDR2 is FQNEAQ (reference sequence). The CDR3 runs 17 residues. V was pared by 5 bases and J by 1 base, with 20 bases between.

The gene calls are TRBV7-9 and TRBJ2-1; D may be TRBD1 (6 bases). Looked up from germline, CDR1 is SEHNR and CDR2 is FQNEAQ (reference sequence). This CDR3 is built from 13 residues. With 6 bases removed from V and 5 bases from J, the gap between germline ends came to 11 bases. The CDR3 region has the DNA TGTGCCAGCAGAAATCAGGGGAACAATGAGCAGTTCTTC. It specifies CASRNQGNNEQFF.

The rearrangement links TRBV19 to TRBJ1-2; D might be TRBD1 (6 bases). CDR1 and CDR2 (germline): LNHDA, SQIVND (reference sequence). Between the trimmed V and J ends, which lost 7 bases and 4 bases, there was a span of 19 bases. This CDR3 contains 15 residues. The CDR3, as DNA: TGTGCCAGTATCGGTGGGCAGGGGCACACCTATGGCTACACCTTC. This encodes CASIGGQGHTYGYTF.